Sequencing of this T cell receptor (beta chain) was carried out in a study of early T cells in non-severe SARS-CoV-2 infection. Study-level background: The input, bulk RNA from unsorted whole blood, was sequenced, and chains were unpaired.

This clonotype was counted ten times or more. The antigen remains unidentified. TCRdb processed the 5' RACE reads anew with MiXCR; each CDR3 protein has one entry. The sample lists roughly 66,000 distinct CDR3 sequences; roughly 10% were seen once. Study-level results: VDJdb-based annotation leaned toward anti-spike CD8 responses and missed private and CD4 specificities.

The V gene lost 7 bases and the J gene lost 3 bases, with 13 bases spanning the gap. The CDR3 totals 14 residues. The chain has TRBV12-3 or TRBV12-4 and TRBJ1-3, with D unclear. Input material: whole blood. The receptor was isolated from an adult who was a healthcare worker with PCR-confirmed SARS-CoV-2 infection or an uninfected control (not recorded which). CDR3 region: CASTAMGFGNTIYF. For the CDR3, the DNA is TGTGCCAGCACCGCCATGGGCTTTGGAAACACCATATATTTT.